Listed here are 5 T cell receptor beta chains from one sample, sequenced in a study of blood T cell repertoires in COVID-19. The protocol was immunoSEQ multiplex PCR, while the TCRdb copy is restricted to in-frame clones and leaves out a portion. The table has roughly 200,000 clones, roughly 87% seen once. What was sequenced was PBMCs or T cells enriched from blood (not recorded which). These TCRs come from a middle-aged woman with acute COVID-19.

The chain has TRBV5-1 and TRBJ2-7; 7 bases align to TRBD1. Germline-derived CDR1 and CDR2 are SGHRS and YFSETQ. The CDR3 totals 16 residues. After removal of 0 bases from V and 6 bases from J, the junction contained 12 bases not matched to a gene. The CDR3 nucleotides read TGCGCCAGCAGCTTGGCCTCCGGGACAGACGTCTCCGAGCAGTACTTC. This codes for CASSLASGTDVSEQYF.

This sequence joins TRBV28 and TRBJ2-7; a weak D match, TRBD2 (6 bases). V lost 5 bases to trimming and J lost 4 bases, with 18 bases between them. This CDR3 is built from 15 residues. Per the germline V gene, CDR1 is MDHEN and CDR2 is SYDVKM. Here the CDR3 reads CASSRWTNGKYEQYF. The DNA of the CDR3 is TGTGCCAGCAGTCGTTGGACTAACGGGAAATACGAGCAGTACTTC.

The chain employs TRBV27 and TRBJ1-1, with D perhaps TRBD1 (6 bases). The ends were cut back, 4 bases at V and 1 base at J, with 16 bases in the middle. The CDR3 loop spans 16 amino acids. CDR1 and CDR2 from the germline V gene are MNHEY and SMNVEV (reference sequence). The CDR3 sequence: CASSSLRGGANTEAFF. The CDR3 bases are TGTGCCAGCAGTTCCCTCCGCGGGGGGGCGAACACTGAAGCTTTCTTT.

The chain links TRBV6-5 to TRBJ2-2; D remains ambiguous. This CDR3 is 16 amino acids long. V was shortened by 0 bases and J by 2 bases, with 10 bases between the two germline ends. Germline V lookup: CDR1 MNHEY, CDR2 SVGAGI. The CDR3 sequence is CASSYSTPFNTGELFF. As DNA, the CDR3 is TGTGCCAGCAGTTACTCGACACCCTTTAACACCGGGGAGCTGTTTTTT.

The genes are TRBV30 and TRBJ2-7, with D uncertain. Per germline, CDR1 GTSNPN and CDR2 SVGIG (reference sequence). The CDR3 extends over 14 amino acids. V lost 1 base to trimming and J lost 0 bases, with 10 bases between them. The CDR3: CAWSDARYSYEQYF. DNA for the CDR3: TGTGCCTGGAGTGACGCGCGATACTCCTACGAGCAGTACTTC. Full variable domain (remainder filled in from reference TRBV30 and TRBJ2-7): SQTIHQWPATLVQPVGSPLSLECTVEGTSNPNLYWYRQAAGRGLQLLFYSVGIGQISSEVPQNLSASRPQDRQFILSSKKLLLSDSGFYLCAWSDARYSYEQYFGPGTRLTVT.